This T cell receptor (beta chain) is from a study of T cells after yellow fever vaccination. Across the whole study: It was SMART-Seq v4 Ultra Low Input that prepared the fractions with low cell numbers.

This clonotype came up a few times. Its antigen is unknown. Study-level points and caveats: The study found a weaker secondary response that peaked faster, day 5 versus 15. Most clones from primary vaccination were detected again post-booster (roughly 96% CD4, roughly 91% CD8). Clonotypes appearing in both CD4 and CD8 compartments existed, and their share was small.

Germline-derived CDR1 and CDR2 are LGHNA and YNFKEQ. V gave up 0 bases and J gave up 3 bases; unmatched junction bases: 6. The CDR3 has 17 residues. TCRdb ran MiXCR on the 5' RACE reads and lists one entry per CDR3 protein. The sample has some 300,000 distinct CDR3 sequences; approximately 10% are singletons. The TCR comes from a man aged 18 to 30 who received the YFV17D yellow fever vaccine. The source was CD4+ T cells sorted from PBMCs, collected 5 days after the yellow fever booster vaccination. The chain employs TRBV4-2 and TRBJ2-2; 8 nucleotides match TRBD2. The CDR3 sequence: CASSQEAGGAHTGELFF. In DNA, the CDR3 is TGTGCCAGCAGCCAAGAGGCCGGGGGGGCACACACCGGGGAGCTGTTTTTT.